The T cell receptor beta chain described here comes from a study of blood T cell repertoires in COVID-19. This clone has only one observation. J lost 0 bases, V lost 1 base, and 9 bases had no gene match. Per the germline V gene, CDR1 is MNHNS and CDR2 is SASEGT. This CDR3 contains 18 residues. Sequenced by immunoSEQ multiplex PCR; TCRdb stores in-frame clones only, minus some. Counted here are some 110,000 clones, more than 80% occurring once; the ten biggest clones make up around 10%. The specimen was peripheral blood. The receptor's source is a woman between 70 and 85 years old with acute or convalescent COVID-19. V usage is TRBV6-1 and J usage is TRBJ2-7, with 10 bases matching TRBD2. The CDR3 region is CASSEGPITSGVSYEQYF. The DNA for the CDR3 is TGTGCCAGCAGTGAAGGCCCCATCACTAGCGGGGTCTCCTACGAGCAGTACTTC.